These 26 T cell receptor beta chains share one sample of origin, sequenced in a study of cytomegalovirus exposure and HLA in healthy donors. Primers included in the PCR were 60 Vbeta and 13 Jbeta primers. The data were produced by immunoSEQ multiplex PCR, yet TCRdb's version contains in-frame clones alone and is incomplete. The sample lists 150,000 to 200,000 clones, 76% seen once, with around 3.1% in the top ten. Sequencing was performed on PBMCs. These receptors all come from a male donor in good health and CMV-seronegative.

This chain connects TRBV10-3 to TRBJ2-1; 15 nucleotides align to TRBD2. Germline V lookup: CDR1 ENHRY, CDR2 SYGVKD. The CDR3 covers 18 residues. With 4 bases clipped from V and 7 bases from J, the junction kept 11 bases outside the gene matches. The chain's CDR3 is CAISVGLAGGPRMNEQFF. Here the CDR3 DNA reads TGTGCCATCAGTGTCGGACTAGCGGGGGGGCCTCGTATGAATGAGCAGTTCTTC.

The V and J genes are TRBV18 and TRBJ2-7; 11 positions agree with TRBD2. The germline V gene has CDR1 KGHSH and CDR2 LQKENI. The CDR3 consists of 17 residues. The J segment lost 0 bases and the V segment lost 3 bases, leaving 7 bases of the junction unmatched. CDR3 nucleotide sequence: TGTGCCAGCTCACCTCCCGGGACTAGCGGACCCTCCTACGAGCAGTACTTC. Translated: CASSPPGTSGPSYEQYF. The entire variable domain, with the rest obtained from reference TRBV18 and TRBJ2-7, is as follows: NAGVMQNPRHLVRRRGQEARLRCSPMKGHSHVYWYRQLPEEGLKFMVYLQKENIIDESGMPKERFSAEFPKEGPSILRIQQVVRGDSAAYFCASSPPGTSGPSYEQYFGPGTRLTVT.

The chain combines TRBV7-9 with TRBJ2-7, with TRBD2 identical over 13 bases. This CDR3 contains 18 residues. From germline, CDR1 is SEHNR and CDR2 FQNEAQ (reference sequence). The trim removed 7 bases at V and 7 bases at J, leaving 19 bases unmatched. The CDR3 region is CASTAQGPGLAGSGEQYF. In nucleotides, the CDR3 is TGTGCCAGCACCGCACAGGGCCCGGGACTAGCGGGGAGCGGGGAGCAGTACTTC.

The chain carries TRBV5-1 and TRBJ2-1; 7 nucleotides align to TRBD1. V shed 0 bases, J shed 4 bases, and the junction held 4 bases outside the gene matches. The CDR3 consists of 15 residues. Germline lookup yields CDR1 SGHRS and CDR2 YFSETQ. The CDR3 is CASSLEGAVYNEQFF. Written as DNA, the CDR3 is TGCGCCAGCAGCTTGGAGGGGGCGGTATACAATGAGCAGTTCTTC.

This clone was seen only a few times. In nucleotides, the CDR3 is TGTGCCAGCAGTTTGTTTCGCGGGACGGGGGGCGGCGGGGAGCTGTTTTTT. Translated: CASSLFRGTGGGGELFF. The chain couples TRBV28 to TRBJ2-2; a weak D match, TRBD2 (7 bases). The germline gives CDR1 MDHEN, CDR2 SYDVKM. The CDR3 spans 17 residues. V gave up 3 bases and J gave up 7 bases, with 21 bases separating them.

The chain couples TRBV7-3 to TRBJ2-1; D possibly corresponds to TRBD2 (6 bases). The germline gives CDR1 SGHTA, CDR2 FQGTGA. V was clipped by 6 bases and J by 5 bases, with 17 bases between them. There are 15 residues in the CDR3. CDR3 nucleotide sequence: TGTGCCAGCAGTCTCCCGGGCGGGAAGAACAATGAGCAGTTCTTC. This codes for CASSLPGGKNNEQFF. Filled out from reference TRBV7-3 and TRBJ2-1, the complete variable domain reads GAGVSQTPSNKVTEKGKYVELRCDPISGHTALYWYRQSLGQGPEFLIYFQGTGAADDSGLPNDRFFAVRPEGSVSTLKIQRTERGDSAVYLCASSLPGGKNNEQFFGPGTRLTVL.

J is TRBJ2-5 and V is TRBV20-1; no clear D gene. Trimming left V 7 bases short and J 5 bases short, with 11 bases between. The CDR3 sequence is 11 residues long. Per germline, CDR1 DFQATT and CDR2 SNEGSKA (reference sequence). CDR3 sequence (DNA): TGCAGTGTAGTGGTAACGGAGACCCAGTACTTC. As protein: CSVVVTETQYF.

The chain is built from TRBV2 and TRBJ2-5; no clear D gene. Germline CDR1 SNHLY, CDR2 FYNNEI. This CDR3 is 12 amino acids long. Trimming took off 6 bases at V and 12 bases at J, with 17 bases between the two ends. CDR3: CASSALRRLEYF. The CDR3 DNA reads TGTGCCAGCAGCGCCCTGCGTCGGTTGGAGTACTTC.

V and J are TRBV4-2 and TRBJ2-1; weak D call: TRBD2 (6 bases). Trimming shortened V by 4 bases and J by 4 bases, and 11 bases separated the two germline ends. Per germline, CDR1 LGHNA and CDR2 YNFKEQ. CDR3 length equals 14 residues. The CDR3 sequence: CASSLGGAYNEQFF. CDR3 nucleotides: TGTGCCAGCAGCCTCGGAGGGGCATACAATGAGCAGTTCTTC.

J is TRBJ2-2 and V is TRBV5-4; 11 bases fit TRBD2. The CDR3 covers 18 residues. Germline V gives CDR1 SGHNT, CDR2 YYREEE (reference sequence). With 0 bases clipped from V and 5 bases from J, the junction kept 9 bases outside the gene matches. CDR3 protein: CASSLGGSGGAYTGELFF. CDR3 nucleotides: TGTGCCAGCAGCTTGGGAGGTAGCGGGGGGGCGTATACCGGGGAGCTGTTTTTT.

The V gene is TRBV30, the J gene TRBJ2-1; possibly TRBD1 for D (5 bases). The CDR3 has 15 amino acids. Per germline, CDR1 GTSNPN and CDR2 SVGIG (reference sequence). The germline V and J ends were trimmed by 2 bases and 6 bases, with 17 bases remaining between them. CDR3 sequence (DNA): TGTGCCTGGAGTCCCCCAAGGGGCCTTGGCAATGAGCAGTTCTTC. It codes for CAWSPPRGLGNEQFF.

The chain recombines TRBV15 with TRBJ2-5, with D perhaps matching TRBD2 (5 bases). The ends were cut back, 1 base at V and 2 bases at J, with 11 bases in the middle. The CDR3 covers 15 residues. Germline assignment: CDR1 LNHNV and CDR2 YYDKDF (reference sequence). The CDR3 region is CATSRVTGRQETQYF. CDR3 nucleotide sequence: TGTGCCACCAGCAGAGTCACGGGAAGGCAAGAGACCCAGTACTTC. Looking up the rest from reference TRBV15 and TRBJ2-5 gives the full variable domain: DAMVIQNPRYQVTQFGKPVTLSCSQTLNHNVMYWYQQKSSQAPKLLFHYYDKDFNNEADTPDNFQSRRPNTSFCFLDIRSPGLGDTAMYLCATSRVTGRQETQYFGPGTRLLVL.

The chain has TRBV20-1 and TRBJ2-7; no reliable D call. This CDR3 has 11 amino acids. The germline V and J ends were trimmed by 3 bases and 2 bases, with 5 bases remaining between them. CDR1 DFQATT and CDR2 SNEGSKA come from the germline V gene (reference sequence). DNA for the CDR3: TGCAGTGCTAGGCGAGCCTACGAGCAGTACTTC. It codes for CSARRAYEQYF.

This rearrangement joins TRBV7-2 to TRBJ2-7, with 13 bases that match TRBD2. With 5 bases clipped from V and 5 bases from J, the junction kept 9 bases outside the gene matches. CDR1 SGHTA and CDR2 FQGNSA come from the germline V gene. The CDR3 runs 16 residues. The DNA for the CDR3 is TGTGCCAGCAGCCCGCAAGGGACTAGCGGGACCGACGAGCAGTACTTC. As protein: CASSPQGTSGTDEQYF. The complete variable domain, with remaining parts taken from reference TRBV7-2 and TRBJ2-7, reads GAGVSQSPSNKVTEKGKDVELRCDPISGHTALYWYRQSLGQGLEFLIYFQGNSAPDKSGLPSDRFSAERTGGSVSTLTIQRTQQEDSAVYLCASSPQGTSGTDEQYFGPGTRLTVT.

V and J are TRBV5-4 and TRBJ2-7; 9 bases line up with TRBD1. CDR1 is SGHNT, CDR2 YYREEE, per germline (reference sequence). After removal of 4 bases from V and 2 bases from J, the junction contained 4 bases not matched to a gene. The CDR3 runs to 14 residues. DNA for the CDR3: TGTGCCAGCAGCCGGGACAGGGTCCCCTACGAGCAGTACTTC. Residues: CASSRDRVPYEQYF.

The sample holds a few counts of this clone. This chain links TRBV28 with TRBJ1-1; TRBD1 is a possible D gene (6 bases). Between the trimmed V and J ends, which lost 5 bases and 4 bases, there was a span of 14 bases. The V gene's germline CDR1 is MDHEN and CDR2 SYDVKM. This CDR3 is built from 14 residues. CDR3 in amino acids: CASSPPTGSTEAFF. CDR3 coding DNA: TGTGCCAGCAGTCCCCCCACAGGGTCCACTGAAGCTTTCTTT.

V and J are TRBV30 and TRBJ1-2; 7 bases fit TRBD1. The germline gives CDR1 GTSNPN, CDR2 SVGIG (reference sequence). V shed 4 bases and J 8 bases; nucleotides not matched to a gene: 7. The CDR3 contains 12 residues. CDR3 sequence (DNA): TGTGCCTGGATACGACAGGGCGGAGGCTACACCTTC. Translating gives CAWIRQGGGYTF.

The CDR3 loop is CASSSAGAGNTIYF. The DNA for the CDR3 is TGTGCCAGCAGCTCGGCGGGGGCCGGAAACACCATATATTTT. The chain employs TRBV7-9 and TRBJ1-3; D possibly corresponds to TRBD1 (6 bases). Germline V CDR1 and CDR2: SEHNR, FQNEAQ (reference sequence). Trimming removed 4 bases from V and 4 bases from J, with 11 bases in between. The CDR3 totals 14 residues.

The V gene is TRBV11-2, the J gene TRBJ2-5, with a tentative D call TRBD2 (6 bases). V was clipped by 4 bases and J by 2 bases, with 14 bases between them. CDR1 SGHAT and CDR2 FQNNGV come from the germline V gene. CDR3 length equals 15 residues. The CDR3 coding sequence is TGTGCCAGCAGCTCGTACGTGGGAGGTCAAGAGACCCAGTACTTC. It codes for CASSSYVGGQETQYF.

As DNA, the CDR3 is TGTGCCTCAGGCGATACCTACAATGAGCAGTTCTTC. It translates to CASGDTYNEQFF. The J gene is TRBJ2-1, the V gene TRBV7-3; no clear D. CDR3 length equals 12 residues. From germline, CDR1 is SGHTA and CDR2 FQGTGA. Trimming removed 11 bases at V and 2 bases at J, with 10 bases between.

V and J are TRBV10-3 and TRBJ1-5; no reliable D call. The CDR3 spans 12 residues. Trimming left V 3 bases short and J 9 bases short, with 9 bases between. The germline V gene encodes CDR1 ENHRY and CDR2 SYGVKD. In nucleotides, the CDR3 is TGTGCCATCAGTGATATCGAGAGGCCCCAGCATTTT. Translated, it gives CAISDIERPQHF.

The chain recombines TRBV9 with TRBJ2-5; 8 bases are shared with TRBD1. This CDR3 spans 18 amino acids. The germline gives CDR1 SGDLS, CDR2 YYNGEE. J was trimmed by 5 bases and V by 3 bases; bases with no gene match: 18. The CDR3 spells CASSASRGDRGRGETQYF. The CDR3 nucleotides are TGTGCCAGCAGCGCCAGCCGAGGTGACAGGGGAAGAGGGGAGACCCAGTACTTC.

Points on this clone: At one end the junction does not follow the germline gene, possibly because of a read error. The J gene is TRBJ2-1, the V gene TRBV6-5, with TRBD2 identical over 7 bases. Germline CDR1 MNHEY, CDR2 SVGAGI. The CDR3 is 12 amino acids. As DNA, the CDR3 is TGTGCCAGCAGTTATCGAGCGGGACGCTCGGTCTTC. Translated: CASSYRAGRSVF.

For this clone: One junction end disagrees with the germline gene, perhaps due to a read error. The chain uses TRBV7-7 and TRBJ1-3; D ambiguous. The CDR3 covers 13 residues. CDR1 is SSHAT, CDR2 FNYEAQ, per germline (reference sequence). This chain's CDR3 is CASSFSRGNTIYF. CDR3 nucleotide sequence: TGTGCTAGCAGCTTTTCTAGGGGAAACACCATATATTTT. The full variable domain, its missing parts supplied by reference TRBV7-7 and TRBJ1-3, is GAGVSQSPRYKVTKRGQDVTLRCDPISSHATLYWYQQALGQGPEFLTYFNYEAQPDKSGLPSDRFSAERPEGSISTLTIQRTEQRDSAMYRCASSFSRGNTIYFGEGSWLTVV.

The V call is TRBV28, the J call TRBJ1-2; D remains unclear. Germline V lookup: CDR1 MDHEN, CDR2 SYDVKM. This CDR3 has 12 residues. The ends were cut back, 4 bases at V and 4 bases at J, with 7 bases in the middle. The CDR3 bases are TGTGCCAGCAGTTCGGGTCTCTATGGCTACACCTTC. Protein: CASSSGLYGYTF.

V and J are TRBV4-3 and TRBJ2-5, with 14 bases matching TRBD2. V was clipped by 3 bases and J by 2 bases; unmatched bases: 11. The CDR3 is 19 amino acids. Germline CDR1 and CDR2: LGHNA and YSLEER. The DNA for the CDR3 is TGCGCCAGCAGCCAGGCCGGGACTAGCGGGAGTTACCGGCAAGAGACCCAGTACTTC. Amino acid sequence: CASSQAGTSGSYRQETQYF.